The T cell receptor beta chain under discussion was sequenced for a study of blood T cell dynamics during melanoma immunotherapy. The method was immunoSEQ multiplex PCR; TCRdb's version includes in-frame clones alone and lacks a portion of them. The table shows roughly 14,000 clones, with around nine tenths occurring only once. This sample's time point: week 3, after first cycle of checkpoint inhibitor. The CDR3 spans 15 residues. V trimming: 6 bases; J trimming: 0 bases; junction bases outside the gene matches: 5. CDR1 PRHDT and CDR2 FYEKMQ come from the germline V gene (reference sequence). The genes are TRBV13 and TRBJ2-1; 7 bases are a match to TRBD1. The receptor's source is a human donor with melanoma. The sample in question was blood, obtained from a patient treated with checkpoint blockade. The CDR3 bases are TGTGCCAGCAGTTCAGGGGGAAGCTCCTACAATGAGCAGTTCTTC. It specifies CASSSGGSSYNEQFF.